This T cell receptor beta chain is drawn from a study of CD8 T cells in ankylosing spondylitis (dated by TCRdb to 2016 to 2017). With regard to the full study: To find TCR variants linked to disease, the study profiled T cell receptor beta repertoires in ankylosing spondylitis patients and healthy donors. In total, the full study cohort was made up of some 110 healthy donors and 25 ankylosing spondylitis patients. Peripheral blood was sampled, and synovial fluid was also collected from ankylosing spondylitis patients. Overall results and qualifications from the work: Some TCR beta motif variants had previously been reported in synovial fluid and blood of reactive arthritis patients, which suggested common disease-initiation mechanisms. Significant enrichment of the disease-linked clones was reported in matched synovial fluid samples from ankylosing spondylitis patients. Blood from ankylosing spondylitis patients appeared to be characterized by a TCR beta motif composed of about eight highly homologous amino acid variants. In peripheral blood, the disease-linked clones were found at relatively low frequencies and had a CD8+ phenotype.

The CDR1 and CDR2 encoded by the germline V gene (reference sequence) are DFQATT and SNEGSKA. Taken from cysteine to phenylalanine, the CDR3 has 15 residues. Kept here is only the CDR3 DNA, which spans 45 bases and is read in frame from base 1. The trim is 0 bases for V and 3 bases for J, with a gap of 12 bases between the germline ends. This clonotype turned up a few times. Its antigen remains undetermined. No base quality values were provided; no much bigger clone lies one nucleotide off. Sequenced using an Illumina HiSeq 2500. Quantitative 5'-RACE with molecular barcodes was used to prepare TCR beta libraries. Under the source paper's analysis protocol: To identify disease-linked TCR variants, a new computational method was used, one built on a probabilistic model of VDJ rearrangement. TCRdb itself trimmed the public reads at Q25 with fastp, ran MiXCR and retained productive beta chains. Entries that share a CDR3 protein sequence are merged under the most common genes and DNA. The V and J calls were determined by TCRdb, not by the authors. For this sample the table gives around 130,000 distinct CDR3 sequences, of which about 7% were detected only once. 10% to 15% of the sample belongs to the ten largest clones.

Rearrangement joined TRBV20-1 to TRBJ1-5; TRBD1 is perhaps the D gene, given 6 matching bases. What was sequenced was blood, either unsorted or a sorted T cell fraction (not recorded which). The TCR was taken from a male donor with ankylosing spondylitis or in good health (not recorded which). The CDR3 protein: CSARDWGAPNQPQHF. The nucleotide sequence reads TGCAGTGCTAGAGATTGGGGGGCCCCCAATCAGCCCCAGCATTTT.